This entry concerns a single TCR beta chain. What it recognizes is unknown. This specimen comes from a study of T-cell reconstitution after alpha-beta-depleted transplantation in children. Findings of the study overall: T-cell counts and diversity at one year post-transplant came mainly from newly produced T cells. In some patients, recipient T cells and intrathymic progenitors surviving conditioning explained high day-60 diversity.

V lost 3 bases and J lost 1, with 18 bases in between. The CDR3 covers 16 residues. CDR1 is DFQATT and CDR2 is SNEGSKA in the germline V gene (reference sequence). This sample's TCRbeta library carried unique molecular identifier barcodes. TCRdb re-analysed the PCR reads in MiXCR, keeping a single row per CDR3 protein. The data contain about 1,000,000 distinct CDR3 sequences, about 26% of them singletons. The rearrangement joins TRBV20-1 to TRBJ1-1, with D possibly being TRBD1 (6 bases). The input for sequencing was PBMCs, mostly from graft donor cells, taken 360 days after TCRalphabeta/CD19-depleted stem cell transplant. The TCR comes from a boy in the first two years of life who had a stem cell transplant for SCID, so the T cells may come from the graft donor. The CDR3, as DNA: TGCAGTGCTAGGGTCCGACGAGGGACACCGAACACTGAAGCTTTCTTT. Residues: CSARVRRGTPNTEAFF.